This T cell receptor (beta chain) was sequenced in a study of T cell responses to AZD1222 COVID-19 vaccine. Profiled with immunoSEQ multiplex PCR; TCRdb holds only in-frame clones, not every one. This repertoire shows roughly 110,000 clones, about 92% found once; its top ten account for 8.5% to 10%. As concerns this clone: The antigen is not known.

Whole-study findings and limits: None of the repertoires were sampled until the peak T cell response had passed.

The CDR3 has 14 amino acids. Trimming left V 5 bases short and J 8 bases short, with 15 bases between. CDR1 and CDR2 (germline): MDHEN, SYDVKM. The clonotype was recovered from an adult who received the AZD1222 COVID-19 vaccine. The specimen was peripheral blood, collected 28 days after the second AZD1222 dose. This chain connects TRBV28 to TRBJ1-4; tentative D call: TRBD1 (5 bases). CDR3 amino acids: CASSTPGYGEKLFF. The CDR3 bases are TGTGCCAGCAGTACCCCAGGGTATGGGGAAAAACTGTTTTTT.